The 21 T cell receptor beta chains below come from one sample, sequenced in a study of shared clonotypes between healthy human individuals. Produced via immunoSEQ multiplex PCR; TCRdb's table is partial and in-frame only. The sample includes about 2.4 million clones, under 95% seen only once; the top ten take 0.36%. Sample: naive CD4+ T cells from PBMCs. Subset: CD45RA+ positively selected. The receptors come from a man between 18 and 35 years old in good health. Some clones in this sample may be carry-over from other donors' samples.

This chain uses TRBV7-8 with TRBJ2-1; D is unresolved. Germline-derived CDR1 and CDR2 are SGHVS and FQNEAQ. V shed 5 bases and J shed 6 bases, with 11 bases lying between them. The CDR3 length is 13 residues. The CDR3 loop reads CASSTQTPNEQFF. CDR3 DNA: TGTGCCAGCAGCACCCAGACCCCCAATGAGCAGTTCTTC. The variable domain in full, completed from reference TRBV7-8 and TRBJ2-1, reads GAGVSQSPRYKVAKRGQDVALRCDPISGHVSLFWYQQALGQGPEFLTYFQNEAQLDKSGLPSDRFFAERPEGSVSTLKIQRTQQEDSAVYLCASSTQTPNEQFFGPGTRLTVL.

This rearrangement joins TRBV5-1 to TRBJ2-2; D ambiguous. CDR3 length: 12 amino acids. Between the trimmed V and J ends, which lost 5 bases and 6 bases, there was a span of 8 bases. From germline, CDR1 is SGHRS and CDR2 YFSETQ. CDR3 loop: CASRWAPGELFF. Written as DNA, the CDR3 is TGCGCCAGCAGATGGGCTCCCGGGGAGCTGTTTTTT.

V and J are TRBV28 and TRBJ1-5, with a tentative D call TRBD1 (6 bases). CDR3 length equals 14 residues. Germline CDR1 and CDR2: MDHEN and SYDVKM. Trimming took off 5 bases at V and 4 bases at J, with 12 bases between the two ends. The CDR3 here is CASSTGTKNQPQHF. The CDR3 region has the DNA TGTGCCAGCAGTACCGGGACAAAAAATCAGCCCCAGCATTTT.

Of note for this clone: Germline is not matched at one junction end, which may reflect a read error. The V call is TRBV28, the J call TRBJ2-7; 12 bases are a match to TRBD2. There are 15 residues in the CDR3. Germline values: CDR1 MDHEN, CDR2 SYDVKM. The CDR3 spells CASSLLRLAGGTIVF. DNA of the CDR3: TGTGCCAGCAGTCTCCTTAGGCTAGCGGGAGGGACTATAGTCTTC. Full variable domain (outside the CDR3, taken from reference TRBV28 and TRBJ2-7): DVKVTQSSRYLVKRTGEKVFLECVQDMDHENMFWYRQDPGLGLRLIYFSYDVKMKEKGDIPEGYSVSREKKERFSLILESASTNQTSMYLCASSLLRLAGGTIVFGPGTRLTVT.

Worth noting for this clone: Other nucleotide sequences in the sample specify the same CDR3. The chain carries TRBV7-3 and TRBJ2-1; 9 nucleotides match TRBD2. The germline CDR1 and CDR2 sequences are SGHTA and FQGTGA. Unmatched junction bases numbered 6, after V lost 5 bases and J lost 4 bases. This CDR3 has 15 residues. The CDR3 protein is CASSPSGTSYNEQFF. The CDR3 DNA reads TGTGCCAGCAGCCCTAGCGGGACTTCGTACAATGAGCAGTTCTTC.

Here the CDR3 DNA reads TGTGCCAGCAGTTTGGGCGGTTGGGATACGCAGTATTTT. It yields the protein CASSLGGWDTQYF. The chain employs TRBV28 and TRBJ2-3; no reliable D call. This CDR3 has 13 residues. V lost 3 bases and J lost 6, with 10 bases in between. Germline V gives CDR1 MDHEN, CDR2 SYDVKM.

The chain carries TRBV10-3 and TRBJ2-1; weak D call: TRBD1 (5 bases). This CDR3 region has 13 residues. CDR1 and CDR2 from the germline V gene are ENHRY and SYGVKD. V was pared by 10 bases and J by 4 bases, with 14 bases between. The CDR3 spells CATRTPEYNEQFF. The CDR3 DNA reads as TGTGCCACCCGGACACCGGAATACAATGAGCAGTTCTTC.

This clone has more than one count but fewer than ten. The chain recombines TRBV2 with TRBJ1-5, with D unresolved. Trimming took 10 bases from V and 6 from J, leaving 13 bases between them. In germline, CDR1 is SNHLY, CDR2 FYNNEI. The CDR3 has 12 residues. Here the CDR3 reads CAIPRCRQPQHF. The CDR3 coding sequence is TGTGCCATTCCCCGTTGTCGTCAGCCCCAGCATTTT. Using reference TRBV2 and TRBJ1-5 for the parts outside the CDR3, the full variable domain is EPEVTQTPSHQVTQMGQEVILRCVPISNHLYFYWYRQILGQKVEFLVSFYNNEISEKSEIFDDQFSVERPDGSNFTLKIRSTKLEDSAMYFCAIPRCRQPQHFGDGTRLSIL.

The chain links TRBV5-6 to TRBJ2-1, with D uncertain. The V gene's germline CDR1 is SGHDT and CDR2 YYEEEE. Trimming took off 2 bases at V and 11 bases at J, with 11 bases between the two ends. The CDR3 is made up of 12 amino acids. CDR3 in amino acids: CASSFGLEKQFF. The CDR3 nucleotides read TGTGCCAGCAGCTTTGGTTTAGAGAAGCAGTTCTTC.

In nucleotides, the CDR3 is TGTGCCAGCAGCTCTGGGGCAGGCGACACCGGGGAGCTGTTTTTT. Amino acids: CASSSGAGDTGELFF. The chain couples TRBV4-2 to TRBJ2-2, with D perhaps matching TRBD1 (5 bases). V was cut by 5 bases and J by 3 bases, with 13 bases left in between. Germline V gives CDR1 LGHNA, CDR2 YNFKEQ. This CDR3 has 15 amino acids.

This clone was picked up a small number of times. The chain uses TRBV7-3 and TRBJ1-1, with D hard to call. Germline CDR1 SGHTA, CDR2 FQGTGA. This CDR3 has 13 amino acids. Trimming removed 3 bases from V and 3 bases from J, with 8 bases in between. The CDR3 sequence is CASSFGQDTEAFF. The CDR3 nucleotides are TGTGCCAGCAGCTTCGGGCAGGACACTGAAGCTTTCTTT.

DNA of the CDR3: TGTGCCAGCAGTGGGACAGTCCCCTACGAGCAGTACTTC. This translates into CASSGTVPYEQYF. V is TRBV6-1 and J is TRBJ2-7; weak D call: TRBD1 (6 bases). V lost 4 bases to trimming and J lost 2 bases, with 9 bases between them. The germline CDR1 and CDR2 sequences are MNHNS and SASEGT. The CDR3 has 13 residues.

The CDR3 nucleotides are TGTGCCAGCAGTCTACTGGGGCACGAGCAGTACTTC. Translating gives CASSLLGHEQYF. The rearrangement links TRBV7-8 to TRBJ2-7, with D perhaps TRBD1 (5 bases). The CDR3 contains 12 residues. The germline CDR1 and CDR2 sequences are SGHVS and FQNEAQ. With 6 bases removed from V and 5 bases from J, the gap between germline ends came to 11 bases.

CDR3 protein: CASSRIQDTLNTEAFF. The CDR3 bases are TGTGCCAGCAGCCGAATTCAGGACACCTTGAACACTGAAGCTTTCTTT. The V and J genes are TRBV4-2 and TRBJ1-1; possibly TRBD1 for D (5 bases). Deletions cut 4 bases from V and 0 bases from J, with 15 bases between. Germline V lookup: CDR1 LGHNA, CDR2 YNFKEQ. There are 16 residues in the CDR3.

The V call is TRBV30, the J call TRBJ2-2; D gene unclear. Germline V gene sequence: CDR1 GTSNPN, CDR2 SVGIG (reference sequence). The CDR3 consists of 15 residues. Trimming took off 0 bases at V and 0 bases at J, with 8 bases between the two ends. CDR3 coding DNA: TGTGCCTGGAGTGTAAGACTCCCGAACACCGGGGAGCTGTTTTTT. It specifies CAWSVRLPNTGELFF.

The chain has TRBV5-1 and TRBJ2-6; D remains unclear. Germline-derived CDR1 and CDR2 are SGHRS and YFSETQ. The V end lost 4 bases, the J end lost 2 bases, and 10 bases lay between the germline ends. The CDR3 spans 15 residues. CDR3 bases: TGCGCCAGCAGCCAACAGTTACCTGGGGCCAACGTCCTGACTTTC. Residues: CASSQQLPGANVLTF.

The CDR3, as DNA: TGTGCCAGCAGCCACCCCGGGAGGCAGCAGAAAGAGACCCAGTACTTC. It codes for CASSHPGRQQKETQYF. V usage is TRBV7-8 and J usage is TRBJ2-5; 7 bases line up with TRBD2. Trimming cost V 5 bases and J 3 bases; bases outside gene matches: 12. The CDR3 length is 16 residues. The germline gives CDR1 SGHVS, CDR2 FQNEAQ.

Comments on this clone: This sample includes further DNA sequences coding for the same CDR3. The chain carries TRBV18 and TRBJ2-7; D is uncertain. CDR3 size: 14 residues. The V and J ends lost 3 bases and 0 bases respectively, with 9 bases between them. CDR1 and CDR2 from the germline V gene are KGHSH and LQKENI. The CDR3 spells CASSPLTDSYEQYF. As DNA, the CDR3 is TGTGCCAGCTCACCTTTGACTGACTCCTACGAGCAGTACTTC. The whole variable domain, filled in from reference TRBV18 and TRBJ2-7, reads NAGVMQNPRHLVRRRGQEARLRCSPMKGHSHVYWYRQLPEEGLKFMVYLQKENIIDESGMPKERFSAEFPKEGPSILRIQQVVRGDSAAYFCASSPLTDSYEQYFGPGTRLTVT.

This clone was seen a single time. V and J are TRBV7-2 and TRBJ2-3; 7 bases align to TRBD2. Germline V gene lookup returns CDR1 SGHTA and CDR2 FQGNSA. V was pared by 4 bases and J by 5 bases, with 6 bases of the junction left unmatched. This CDR3 contains 14 residues. The CDR3 bases are TGTGCCAGCAGCTGGCGGGAGAGAAGAGATACGCAGTATTTT. Translation gives CASSWRERRDTQYF.

The gene calls are TRBV28 and TRBJ2-3; 7 nucleotides line up with TRBD2. The CDR3 sequence is 17 residues long. Germline V gene lookup returns CDR1 MDHEN and CDR2 SYDVKM. Unmatched junction bases numbered 17, after V lost 8 bases and J lost 3 bases. CDR3 loop: CASGLLAVGGRTDTQYF. CDR3 nucleotide sequence: TGTGCCAGCGGACTTCTAGCGGTGGGAGGTAGGACAGATACGCAGTATTTT.

V and J are TRBV5-1 and TRBJ1-2; no clear D. V lost 2 bases, J lost 3 bases, and 8 bases lay in between. This CDR3 is 13 amino acids long. CDR1 is SGHRS and CDR2 is YFSETQ in the germline V gene. The CDR3 DNA reads TGCGCCAGCAGCTTTGACAATGACTATGGCTACACCTTC. Protein sequence: CASSFDNDYGYTF.